This T cell receptor (beta chain) was recorded in a study of T cell clonality in common variable immunodeficiency (dated by TCRdb to between 2014 and 2017). Worth noting for this clone: Its antigen has not been determined.

Results and caveats for the whole study, not just this receptor: CVID TCRbeta sequences reportedly showed fewer deletions and N-nucleotide insertions and lacked highly modified clones with 13 or more V deletions. Compared with healthy controls, CVID subjects showed increased TCRbeta clonality (t-test p = 0.018), a feature most characteristic of about a third of subjects. Even though DNA input was equal, the average per sample came to about 81,820 unique sequences for controls compared with about 30,000 for CVID samples. According to the authors, finding the cause of the higher clonality in CVID would require sequencing the repertoires of T cell subpopulations. Healthy controls shared more TCRbeta clones with each other than CVID subjects shared among themselves (p < 0.0001). Patient heterogeneity within the CVID cohort put limits on correlating repertoire features with clinical complications.

Standard criteria, namely reduction of serum IgG, IgA and/or IgM below the normal range together with specific antibody deficiency, were applied for the diagnosis of CVID. There were around 44 subjects in the CVID group (29 male and 15 or so female), ranging in age from about 8 to 70 years, with a mean age of 40. Predominantly Caucasian heritage was noted among both the CVID patients and the healthy controls. All CVID subjects had received replacement immunoglobulin therapy for at least one year at the time of study participation. No CVID subject was ill or taking immunomodulatory or immunosuppressive medication when blood was collected. Heparinized peripheral whole blood samples of about 5 to 8 ml were obtained from each donor. Genomic DNA from adults with common variable immune deficiency (CVID) and from healthy adult controls was used to sequence TCRbeta CDR3 repertoires. To isolate peripheral blood mononuclear cells, diluted blood was subjected to density centrifugation over Hypaque 1077 or Ficoll-Paque. Unsorted mononuclear cells served as the source of genomic DNA, which was extracted either by Qiagen column purification or by a centrifugation-based method.

For sequencing, equivalent amounts of genomic DNA were input from CVID and control samples. For every sample, a 60 bp segment covering the rearranged TCRbeta CDR3 region was amplified and then sequenced. The immunoSEQ assay, a bias-corrected multiplex PCR with high-throughput sequencing, was employed for TCRbeta amplification. The source study handled its data this way. Every unique nucleotide sequence counted as a clone and was annotated with V, D and J genes, copy number and frequency. Sequences were labeled productive if in frame, and non-productive if out of frame or containing stop codons. As previously described, Shannon's entropy was used to calculate clonality. The predicted amino acid sequences of productive clones were used to derive mean CDR3 Kyte-Doolittle hydropathy. Scaled V gene usage was hierarchically clustered using Manhattan distance and complete linkage with the R hclust function. Sharing of clones by CDR3 amino acid sequence was evaluated through resampling of 12 repertoires per group over 100 rounds. The repertoires were screened for some 69 published EBV-specific TCRbeta sequences and around 240 published CMV-specific TCRbeta sequences. A couple of CVID samples that yielded fewer than 10,000 sequences were excluded from the analysis, so approximately 40 CVID repertoires were retained. The immuneACCESS repertoire file appears here via TCRdb, limited to in-frame rearrangements. These files lack a portion of the clones; in checked studies, under half of the deficit traces to unresolved V genes, and the cause of the others is not known. The DNA was the basis for D and trimming; V, J and clone size are from that table. For this sample, about 33,000 clones are listed, none of them singletons. The ten biggest clones cover 5% to 7% of the sample.

The sequencing input was peripheral blood mononuclear cells. This receptor was identified in a human donor with common variable immunodeficiency.

CDR3 region: CASSPGGPQNTEAFF. CDR3 bases read: TGTGCCAGCAGCCCGGGGGGACCACAGAACACTGAA. The V gene is TRBV7-9 and the J gene is TRBJ1-1; a tentative D match to TRBD1 spans 5 bases. The read ends 3 residues before the CDR3 terminus; that terminus is restored from the germline J gene. The CDR3 has 15 amino acids, counting the end cysteine and phenylalanine. Sequencing covers 36 bases of the CDR3, shown here with the frame starting at base 1. Taken from the germline V gene (reference sequence), the CDR1 and CDR2 loops are SEHNR and FQNEAQ. V lost 5 bases and J lost 1 base; the stretch between them is 14 bases long.